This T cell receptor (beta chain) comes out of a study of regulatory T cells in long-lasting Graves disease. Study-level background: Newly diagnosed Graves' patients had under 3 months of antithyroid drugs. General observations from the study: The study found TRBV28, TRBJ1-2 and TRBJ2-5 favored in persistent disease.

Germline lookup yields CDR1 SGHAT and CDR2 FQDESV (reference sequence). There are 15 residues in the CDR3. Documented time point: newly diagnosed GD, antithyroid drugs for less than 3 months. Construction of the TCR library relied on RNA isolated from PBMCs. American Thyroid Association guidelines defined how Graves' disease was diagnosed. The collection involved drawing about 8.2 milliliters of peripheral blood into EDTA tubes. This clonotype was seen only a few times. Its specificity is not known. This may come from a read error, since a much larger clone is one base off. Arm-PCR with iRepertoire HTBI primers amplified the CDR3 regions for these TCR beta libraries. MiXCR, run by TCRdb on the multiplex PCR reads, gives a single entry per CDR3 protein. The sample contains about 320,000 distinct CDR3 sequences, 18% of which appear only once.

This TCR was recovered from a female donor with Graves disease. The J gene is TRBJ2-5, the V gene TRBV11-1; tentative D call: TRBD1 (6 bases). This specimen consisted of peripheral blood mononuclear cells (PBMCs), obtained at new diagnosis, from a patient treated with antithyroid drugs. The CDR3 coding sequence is TGTGCCTGCAGCTTGCCACAGGGCTTCCAAGAGACCCAGTACTTC. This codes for CACSLPQGFQETQYF. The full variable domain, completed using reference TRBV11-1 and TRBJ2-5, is EAEVAQSPRYKITEKSQAVAFWCDPISGHATLYWYRQILGQGPELLVQFQDESVVDDSQLPKDRFSAERLKGVDSTLKIQPAELGDSAMYLCACSLPQGFQETQYFGPGTRLLVL.